This TCR beta chain stems from a study of a mutant IDH1 vaccine in newly diagnosed glioma. Method: immunoSEQ multiplex PCR; TCRdb's copy keeps in-frame clones and lacks some. The data show under 55,000 clones, with 75% to 95% seen just once and 2% to 2.5% held by the top ten. V lost 8 bases, J lost 1 base, and 16 bases stayed unmatched. Germline values: CDR1 SNHLY, CDR2 FYNNEI. The CDR3 runs 17 residues. Concerning this clone: Its cognate antigen is unknown.

The time point was: week 11, during vaccination. Doses of 300 ug of mutant IDH1 20-mer peptide were given with topical imiquimod. Astrocytomas that were new, WHO grade 3 or 4, IDH1-mutant and ATRX-lost were present in the donors. This TCR was recovered from a man between 50 and 59 years old with glioma. The source was PBMCs, collected from a glioma patient whose treatment included an IDH1 peptide vaccine. The chain is built from TRBV2 and TRBJ2-7; 8 bases are shared with TRBD1. CDR3 sequence (DNA): TGTGCCAGCCGACAGGGGCGTCAGGGCACTCTTTCCTACGAGCAGTACTTC. Encoded protein: CASRQGRQGTLSYEQYF.